The 20 T cell receptor beta chains below come from one sample, sequenced in a study of blood T cell repertoires in COVID-19. Method: immunoSEQ multiplex PCR; TCRdb's copy keeps in-frame clones and lacks some. The table records over 150,000 clones, 70% to 85% of them present only once. What was sequenced was peripheral blood. Receptors originate from a man of 80 years or more with COVID-19, enrolled during active disease.

V and J are TRBV28 and TRBJ2-1; 7 bases agree with TRBD1. Germline V gives CDR1 MDHEN, CDR2 SYDVKM. The CDR3 is made up of 14 amino acids. V shed 5 bases, J shed 9 bases, and the junction held 10 bases outside the gene matches. CDR3 sequence (DNA): TGTGCCAGCAGTCTCCCACGAGGGGGCGGTGAGCAGTTCTTC. Protein sequence: CASSLPRGGGEQFF.

The chain links TRBV13 to TRBJ1-2, with D possibly TRBD1 on 6 matching bases. Germline loops: CDR1 PRHDT, CDR2 FYEKMQ (reference sequence). The CDR3 extends over 12 amino acids. The V gene lost 3 bases and the J gene lost 10 bases, with 12 bases spanning the gap. CDR3 region: CASSFFGGPYTF. In DNA, the CDR3 is TGTGCCAGCAGCTTCTTCGGGGGGCCCTACACCTTC.

This CDR3 reads CASSQASSAGRTYEQYF. The DNA for the CDR3 is TGTGCCAGCAGCCAGGCGTCCTCCGCGGGGCGGACCTACGAGCAGTACTTC. The V and J genes are TRBV3-1 (or the pseudogene TRBV3-2) and TRBJ2-7; D perhaps matches TRBD2 (6 bases). Germline CDR1 and CDR2: LGHDT and YNNKEL (reference sequence). The V gene lost 3 bases and the J gene lost 2 bases, with 20 bases spanning the gap. The CDR3 length is 17 residues.

This sequence joins TRBV5-1 and TRBJ1-4, with a possible D match to TRBD1 (5 bases). V was trimmed by 0 bases and J by 3 bases, leaving 9 bases between them. This CDR3 comprises 15 residues. CDR1 and CDR2 (germline): SGHRS, YFSETQ. The CDR3 protein is CASSLGRGSNEKLFF. The CDR3 DNA is TGCGCCAGCAGCTTGGGGAGGGGATCTAATGAAAAACTGTTTTTT.

The chain is built from TRBV10-3 and TRBJ1-5; D uncertain. The length of the CDR3 is 17 residues. Trimming removed 0 bases at V and 3 bases at J, with 15 bases between. Germline values: CDR1 ENHRY, CDR2 SYGVKD. CDR3 region: CAISESRELGFNQPQHF. CDR3 nucleotide sequence: TGTGCCATCAGTGAGTCGAGAGAATTGGGCTTCAATCAGCCCCAGCATTTT.

The chain has TRBV6-2 or TRBV6-3 and TRBJ2-7; weak D call: TRBD1 (5 bases). The germline gives CDR1 MNHEY, CDR2 SVGEGT. There are 15 residues in the CDR3. Trimming cost V 4 bases and J 0 bases, with 13 bases left between them. Written as DNA, the CDR3 is TGTGCCAGCAGTTCCCGACTGACAGCCTCCTACGAGCAGTACTTC. It codes for CASSSRLTASYEQYF.

This chain joins TRBV7-9 and TRBJ1-2, with 11 bases aligning to TRBD1. The CDR3 runs 15 residues. V trimming: 2 bases; J trimming: 4 bases; junction bases outside the gene matches: 3. Germline CDR1 is SEHNR and CDR2 is FQNEAQ (reference sequence). The CDR3 nucleotides read TGTGCCAGCAGCTTATCGGACAGGGGGCCCTATGGCTACACCTTC. Its protein product is CASSLSDRGPYGYTF.

V usage is TRBV19 and J usage is TRBJ1-2; a weak D match, TRBD1 (6 bases). Germline loops: CDR1 LNHDA, CDR2 SQIVND (reference sequence). The CDR3 loop spans 15 amino acids. The V gene lost 8 bases and the J gene lost 2 bases, with 18 bases spanning the gap. CDR3 residues: CASRQGTTGNYGYTF. The DNA of the CDR3 is TGTGCCAGTCGACAAGGGACAACGGGAAACTATGGCTACACCTTC.

The rearrangement uses TRBV5-1 and TRBJ1-2; D is unclear. Per the germline V gene, CDR1 is SGHRS and CDR2 is YFSETQ. Trimming shortened V by 1 base and J by 2 bases, and 9 bases separated the two germline ends. CDR3 length: 14 residues. The CDR3 spells CASSLSGNNYGYTF. The CDR3 nucleotides are TGCGCCAGCAGCTTGTCGGGTAACAACTATGGCTACACCTTC.

The V call is TRBV14, the J call TRBJ2-2; D remains ambiguous. Germline V gene data show CDR1 as SGHDN and CDR2 as FVKESK. Trimming shortened V by 1 base and J by 4 bases, and 7 bases separated the two germline ends. This CDR3 has 14 amino acids. The CDR3 DNA reads as TGTGCCAGCAGCCAAGTACCCAGCACCGGGGAGCTGTTTTTT. Translation gives CASSQVPSTGELFF.

The chain is built from TRBV5-1 and TRBJ2-5; tentatively, D is TRBD1 (5 bases). Trimming removed 4 bases from V and 1 base from J, with 11 bases in between. The CDR3 extends over 14 amino acids. Germline loops: CDR1 SGHRS, CDR2 YFSETQ. The CDR3 region is CASSGARVQETQYF. The DNA of the CDR3 is TGCGCCAGCAGCGGGGCACGGGTCCAAGAGACCCAGTACTTC.

The rearrangement uses TRBV7-9 and TRBJ1-4; D is ambiguous. Trimming removed 6 bases from V and 8 bases from J, with 19 bases in between. Germline V CDR1 and CDR2: SEHNR, FQNEAQ (reference sequence). The length of the CDR3 is 15 residues. CDR3 region: CASSRGETLREKLFF. For the CDR3, the DNA is TGTGCCAGCAGTCGCGGGGAGACGCTTAGAGAAAAACTGTTTTTT.

CDR3 sequence (DNA): TGTGCCAGCAGGAGGGACACCGGGGAGCTGTTTTTT. It translates to CASRRDTGELFF. This sequence joins TRBV28 and TRBJ2-2, with TRBD2 as a possible D gene (5 bases). The V end lost 6 bases, the J end lost 3 bases, and 5 bases lay between the germline ends. The CDR3 consists of 12 residues. CDR1 and CDR2 from the germline V gene are MDHEN and SYDVKM.

This chain connects TRBV10-2 to TRBJ2-3; maybe TRBD1 (5 bases). This CDR3 region has 14 residues. Germline CDR1 reads WSHSY; CDR2 reads SAAADI. Trimming left V 8 bases short and J 0 bases short, with 12 bases between. DNA of the CDR3: TGCGCCAGCTATATGGCAGGGAGCACAGATACGCAGTATTTT. Translating it yields CASYMAGSTDTQYF.

This clone has just one count. The CDR3: CASSARQGFGYTF. The CDR3 bases are TGTGCCAGCAGTGCCCGACAGGGGTTTGGCTACACCTTC. The chain couples TRBV12-3 or TRBV12-4 to TRBJ1-2; 8 bases agree with TRBD1. This CDR3 region has 13 residues. J gave up 7 bases and V 5 bases, and 6 bases lay outside the gene matches.

V usage is TRBV18 and J usage is TRBJ1-6; D gene unclear. The CDR3 has 16 amino acids. Trimming removed 1 base from V and 9 bases from J, with 16 bases in between. Per germline, CDR1 KGHSH and CDR2 LQKENI. The CDR3 coding sequence is TGTGCCAGCTCACCACAGTCCACGGTCGTCGCTTCACCCCTCCACTTT. Amino acid sequence: CASSPQSTVVASPLHF.

This clone occurred once. V gene TRBV3-1 (or the pseudogene TRBV3-2) combines with J gene TRBJ2-3; 10 bases align to TRBD2. The junction had 5 bases not matched to a gene; V was cut back by 6 bases and J by 2 bases. The V gene's germline CDR1 is LGHDT and CDR2 YNNKEL (reference sequence). This CDR3 comprises 15 residues. The CDR3 DNA follows: TGTGCCAGCAGAGATAGCGGGGGGTACACAGATACGCAGTATTTT. Its protein is CASRDSGGYTDTQYF.

The V call is TRBV11-2, the J call TRBJ2-5, with a tentative D call TRBD2 (6 bases). This CDR3 has 15 residues. Trimming took 4 bases from V and 4 from J, leaving 16 bases between them. Germline V gives CDR1 SGHAT, CDR2 FQNNGV. The CDR3 region has the DNA TGTGCCAGCAGCTCGATCGGGGGTGTGGGAGAGACCCAGTACTTC. Its protein product is CASSSIGGVGETQYF.

This chain connects TRBV19 to TRBJ2-7; D is ambiguous. There are 12 residues in the CDR3. Trimming stripped 1 base from V and 3 bases from J, with 4 bases between. CDR1 and CDR2 (germline): LNHDA, SQIVND (reference sequence). The CDR3, as DNA: TGTGCCAGTAGTATAGTCGGCTACGAGCAGTACTTC. It is translated as CASSIVGYEQYF.

This clone has a handful of counts. The V and J genes are TRBV19 and TRBJ1-5; TRBD1 might be the D (5 bases). There are 13 residues in the CDR3. CDR1 and CDR2 (germline): LNHDA, SQIVND (reference sequence). The germline V and J ends were trimmed by 4 bases and 5 bases, with 9 bases remaining between them. Here the CDR3 reads CASSKDSHQPQHF. The DNA for the CDR3 is TGTGCCAGTAGTAAAGACAGTCATCAGCCCCAGCATTTT.